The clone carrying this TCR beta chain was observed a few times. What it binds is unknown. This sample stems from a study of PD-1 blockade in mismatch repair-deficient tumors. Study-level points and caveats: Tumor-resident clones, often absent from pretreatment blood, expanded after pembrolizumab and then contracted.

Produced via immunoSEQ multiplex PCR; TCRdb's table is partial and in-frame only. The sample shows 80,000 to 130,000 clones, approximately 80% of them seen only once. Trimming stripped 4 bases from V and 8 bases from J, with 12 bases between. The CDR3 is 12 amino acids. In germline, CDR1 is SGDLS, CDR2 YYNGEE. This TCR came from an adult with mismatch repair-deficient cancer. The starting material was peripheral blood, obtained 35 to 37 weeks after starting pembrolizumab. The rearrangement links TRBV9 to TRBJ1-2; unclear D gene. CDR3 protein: CASSQTAAGYTF. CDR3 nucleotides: TGTGCCAGCAGCCAAACGGCCGCGGGCTACACCTTC.